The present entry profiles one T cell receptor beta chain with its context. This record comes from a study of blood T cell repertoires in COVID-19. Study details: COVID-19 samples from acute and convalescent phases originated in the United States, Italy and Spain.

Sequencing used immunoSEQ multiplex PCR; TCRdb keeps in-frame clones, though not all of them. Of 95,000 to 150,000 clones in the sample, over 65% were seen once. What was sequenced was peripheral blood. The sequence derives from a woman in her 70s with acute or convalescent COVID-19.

CDR3 nucleotide sequence: TGCAGCGTTGAAGATCACTCGGGGTCGCCCCACCCATATGGCTACACCTTC. This encodes CSVEDHSGSPHPYGYTF. The rearrangement links TRBV29-1 to TRBJ1-2; D not certain. This CDR3 is 17 amino acids long. Per germline, CDR1 SQVTM and CDR2 ANQGSEA. Between the trimmed V and J ends, which lost 0 bases and 5 bases, there was a span of 22 bases.